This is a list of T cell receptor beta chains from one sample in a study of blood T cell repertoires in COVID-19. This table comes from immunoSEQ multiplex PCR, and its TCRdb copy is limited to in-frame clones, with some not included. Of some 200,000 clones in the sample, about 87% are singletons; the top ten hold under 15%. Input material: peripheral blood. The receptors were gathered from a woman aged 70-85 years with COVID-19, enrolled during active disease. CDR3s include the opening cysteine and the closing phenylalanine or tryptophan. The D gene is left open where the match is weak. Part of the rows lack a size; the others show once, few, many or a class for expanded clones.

CDR3nt: TGTGCCAGCAGCCCCGACACCCTCAATGAAAAACTGTTTTTT
CDR3aa: CASSPDTLNEKLFF
j_gene: TRBJ1-4
abundance: -
v_gene: TRBV7-9
d_gene: -

CDR3nt: TGTGCCAGCAGGTATAAGACAGGGCCCCTAACTGAAGCTTTCTTT
CDR3aa: CASRYKTGPLTEAFF
j_gene: TRBJ1-1
abundance: -
v_gene: TRBV6-5
d_gene: TRBD1

CDR3nt: TGTGCCAGCAGTAACCCGGGAGGGGGTAAGGGCAATGAGCAGTTCTTC
CDR3aa: CASSNPGGGKGNEQFF
j_gene: TRBJ2-1
abundance: -
v_gene: TRBV7-3
d_gene: TRBD2

CDR3nt: TGCGCCAGCAGCCAAGAAATAGCCGAGGTGGGCAATGAGCAGTTCTTC
CDR3aa: CASSQEIAEVGNEQFF
j_gene: TRBJ2-1
abundance: few
v_gene: TRBV4-1
d_gene: -

CDR3nt: TGTGCCAGCAGCCAGCCGACAGGGAAAGGTAAACTGTTTTTT
CDR3aa: CASSQPTGKGKLFF
j_gene: TRBJ1-4
abundance: few
v_gene: TRBV3-1/TRBV3-2
d_gene: TRBD1

CDR3nt: TGTGCCAGCCTTAGGGGGGGTGAGCAGTTCTTC
CDR3aa: CASLRGGEQFF
j_gene: TRBJ2-1
abundance: -
v_gene: TRBV27
d_gene: -

CDR3nt: TGTGCCACCAGTGATTCCCTTGAACAGGGGGCTTATTACGAGCAGTACTTC
CDR3aa: CATSDSLEQGAYYEQYF
j_gene: TRBJ2-7
abundance: -
v_gene: TRBV24-1
d_gene: TRBD1

CDR3nt: TGTGCCAGCAGCTTTGGGGAAAGCACGGGGGAAAAACTGTTTTTT
CDR3aa: CASSFGESTGEKLFF
j_gene: TRBJ1-4
abundance: -
v_gene: TRBV7-9
d_gene: -

CDR3nt: TGTGCCAGCAGCTCTACGGACAGGGTGTACGAGCAGTACTTC
CDR3aa: CASSSTDRVYEQYF
j_gene: TRBJ2-7
abundance: -
v_gene: TRBV9
d_gene: TRBD1

CDR3nt: TGTGCCAGCAGCCTCGGGCCGGGACAGGTGCATAATTCACCCCTCCACTTT
CDR3aa: CASSLGPGQVHNSPLHF
j_gene: TRBJ1-6
abundance: -
v_gene: TRBV11-3
d_gene: TRBD1

CDR3nt: TGTGCCAGCAGTATGGGACAGGACGTTTACGAGCAGTACTTC
CDR3aa: CASSMGQDVYEQYF
j_gene: TRBJ2-7
abundance: -
v_gene: TRBV28
d_gene: TRBD1

CDR3nt: TGTGCCAGCAGCTTAGCGGGAGTAACGGGCAATGAGCAGTTCTTC
CDR3aa: CASSLAGVTGNEQFF
j_gene: TRBJ2-1
abundance: -
v_gene: TRBV3-1/TRBV3-2
d_gene: TRBD2

CDR3nt: TGTGCCACCAGCAGAGGATTGAGGAGAAACACTGAAGCTTTCTTT
CDR3aa: CATSRGLRRNTEAFF
j_gene: TRBJ1-1
abundance: -
v_gene: TRBV15
d_gene: -

CDR3nt: TGTGCCCTCTCCCGGGTCTCTGGAAACACCATATATTTT
CDR3aa: CALSRVSGNTIYF
j_gene: TRBJ1-3
abundance: -
v_gene: TRBV30
d_gene: -

CDR3nt: TGTGCCAGCAGCTTCTACACTAGCTCCTACAATGAGCAGTTCTTC
CDR3aa: CASSFYTSSYNEQFF
j_gene: TRBJ2-1
abundance: -
v_gene: TRBV11-2
d_gene: -

CDR3nt: TGTGCCACCAGTGACCCGACAGATCCCTACGAGCAGTACTTC
CDR3aa: CATSDPTDPYEQYF
j_gene: TRBJ2-7
abundance: -
v_gene: TRBV24-1
d_gene: -

CDR3nt: TGCGCCAGCAGCCGGGGGACAGGGGCCTACAATGAGCAGTTCTTC
CDR3aa: CASSRGTGAYNEQFF
j_gene: TRBJ2-1
abundance: -
v_gene: TRBV4-1
d_gene: TRBD1